A single sample is the source of the 24 T cell receptor beta chains below, sequenced in a study of cytomegalovirus exposure and HLA in healthy donors. Both 60 Vbeta primers and 13 Jbeta primers went into the PCR. Assay: immunoSEQ multiplex PCR; the TCRdb copy retains only in-frame clones and omits some. The sample contains some 100,000 clones, 74% of which appear only once. Sequencing was carried out using PBMCs. The origin of the receptors is a human donor in good health.

The chain combines TRBV30 with TRBJ1-2; 8 bases are shared with TRBD1. V shed 3 bases, J shed 4 bases, and the junction held 7 bases outside the gene matches. Germline V CDR1 and CDR2: GTSNPN, SVGIG (reference sequence). This CDR3 comprises 14 residues. CDR3 sequence (DNA): TGTGCCTGGAGCCTCCTCAGGGGGCCCTATGGCTACACCTTC. Protein product: CAWSLLRGPYGYTF.

This chain uses TRBV7-2 with TRBJ2-1, with 7 bases identical to TRBD2. V lost 1 base, J lost 9 bases, and 3 bases stayed unmatched. The length of the CDR3 is 13 residues. Per germline, CDR1 SGHTA and CDR2 FQGNSA. The CDR3 here is CASSLGGGGEQFF. CDR3 coding DNA: TGTGCCAGCAGCTTAGGGGGGGGAGGTGAGCAGTTCTTC.

V and J are TRBV5-8 and TRBJ2-2, with 9 bases fitting TRBD2. V was pared by 2 bases and J by 1 base, with 6 bases of the junction left unmatched. CDR1 SGHTS and CDR2 YDEGEE come from the germline V gene. This CDR3 contains 17 residues. Written as DNA, the CDR3 is TGTGCCAGCAGCTTCCCGACTAGCGGTATGAACACCGGGGAGCTGTTTTTT. Residues: CASSFPTSGMNTGELFF.

This chain connects TRBV13 to TRBJ2-4; D not certain. With 4 bases removed from V and 8 bases from J, the gap between germline ends came to 18 bases. This CDR3 contains 15 residues. Germline CDR1 and CDR2: PRHDT and FYEKMQ (reference sequence). CDR3 sequence: CASSSRRDLVDIQYF. In DNA, the CDR3 is TGTGCCAGCAGCTCTCGGAGAGACCTCGTGGACATTCAGTACTTC.

The rearrangement links TRBV28 to TRBJ2-7; the match to TRBD2 covers 10 bases. Germline trimming cut 6 bases from V and 1 base from J; bases unmatched to any gene: 6. CDR1 and CDR2 (germline): MDHEN, SYDVKM. This CDR3 has 15 residues. The DNA of the CDR3 is TGTGCCAGCAGCCAAAGGACTAGCGGATCCTACGAGCAGTACTTC. Translating gives CASSQRTSGSYEQYF.

This clone has only a few counts. The V gene is TRBV2, the J gene TRBJ1-5; no firm D call. V was pared by 7 bases and J by 5 bases, with 12 bases between. CDR1 SNHLY and CDR2 FYNNEI come from the germline V gene. This CDR3 spans 13 amino acids. The DNA for the CDR3 is TGTGCCAGCAAGGCCCACCAGGATCAGCCCCAGCATTTT. It specifies CASKAHQDQPQHF.

The chain couples TRBV6-1 to TRBJ1-5; tentative D call: TRBD1 (6 bases). This CDR3 is built from 13 residues. Trimming took 7 bases from V and 7 from J, leaving 14 bases between them. Per germline, CDR1 MNHNS and CDR2 SASEGT. The CDR3 is CASKVGGLQPQHF. The CDR3 region has the DNA TGTGCCAGCAAGGTGGGGGGGCTGCAGCCCCAGCATTTT.

This clone was observed a handful of times. The CDR3 loop reads CASSERVIYNSPLHF. As DNA, the CDR3 is TGTGCCAGCAGTGAACGGGTCATCTATAATTCACCCCTCCACTTT. V and J are TRBV6-1 and TRBJ1-6, with D uncertain. Per the germline V gene, CDR1 is MNHNS and CDR2 is SASEGT. CDR3 size: 15 residues. V shed 2 bases and J shed 3 bases, with 8 bases lying between them.

The rearrangement joins TRBV30 to TRBJ2-2; 7 nucleotides agree with TRBD2. The length of the CDR3 is 16 residues. CDR1 GTSNPN and CDR2 SVGIG come from the germline V gene (reference sequence). Germline trimming cut 8 bases from V and 0 bases from J; bases unmatched to any gene: 12. The CDR3 region has the DNA TGTGCCAAAAAATCTAGCGGCACTTCGAACACCGGGGAGCTGTTTTTT. This encodes CAKKSSGTSNTGELFF.

The V gene is TRBV19, the J gene TRBJ1-5; D unresolved. V dropped 3 bases and J dropped 1 base, with 7 bases sitting between them. This CDR3 has 14 amino acids. Germline V gene lookup returns CDR1 LNHDA and CDR2 SQIVND (reference sequence). CDR3 residues: CASSIYTSNQPQHF. The CDR3 region has the DNA TGTGCCAGTAGTATCTATACGAGCAATCAGCCCCAGCATTTT.

This clone appeared once. Its ends do not fully match the called genes, so a read error is possible. The rearrangement uses TRBV6-6 and TRBJ1-1, with 9 bases fitting TRBD1. CDR3 size: 15 residues. Germline-derived CDR1 and CDR2 are MNHNY and SVGAGI (reference sequence). The chain's CDR3 is CASTTQGQGNAEAFF. CDR3 coding DNA: TGTGCCAGCACTACCCAAGGACAGGGGAACGCTGAAGCTTTCTTT.

This clone was seen only a few times. CDR3 amino acids: CASSLNAGTGELFF. The CDR3 nucleotides read TGTGCCAGCAGCTTAAATGCGGGCACCGGGGAGCTGTTTTTT. The V and J genes are TRBV7-2 and TRBJ2-2, with D tentatively TRBD2 (5 bases). The germline gives CDR1 SGHTA, CDR2 FQGNSA. This CDR3 is built from 14 residues. V was trimmed by 2 bases and J by 4 bases, leaving 8 bases between them.

The chain combines TRBV19 with TRBJ2-5, with D perhaps matching TRBD1 (6 bases). The CDR3 is made up of 15 amino acids. Deletions cut 5 bases from V and 4 bases from J, with 17 bases between. CDR1 is LNHDA, CDR2 SQIVND, per germline (reference sequence). CDR3 sequence (DNA): TGTGCCAGTAGTGGTACAGGGACGTCAGGAGAGACCCAGTACTTC. Encoded protein: CASSGTGTSGETQYF. Drawing the rest from reference TRBV19 and TRBJ2-5, the complete variable domain is DGGITQSPKYLFRKEGQNVTLSCEQNLNHDAMYWYRQDPGQGLRLIYYSQIVNDFQKGDIAEGYSVSREKKESFPLTVTSAQKNPTAFYLCASSGTGTSGETQYFGPGTRLLVL.

This chain uses TRBV5-5 with TRBJ1-1; D might be TRBD1 (5 bases). V was cut by 4 bases and J by 7 bases, with 26 bases left in between. Germline values: CDR1 SGHKS, CDR2 YYEKEE (reference sequence). CDR3 length: 17 residues. CDR3 DNA sequence: TGTGCCAGCAGCCGGGACGGGGGTCGTTTAACGTCCGGTGAAGCTTTCTTT. Translated, it gives CASSRDGGRLTSGEAFF.

The genes are TRBV15 and TRBJ1-1; TRBD1 matches 8 bases. CDR1 LNHNV and CDR2 YYDKDF come from the germline V gene (reference sequence). Losses at the gene ends were 4 bases for V and 6 bases for J; bases not matched to a gene: 10. This CDR3 comprises 15 residues. CDR3 sequence reads: CATSNPRTGIAEAFF. The CDR3 nucleotides read TGTGCCACCAGCAATCCCCGGACAGGGATCGCTGAAGCTTTCTTT.

This clone was detected only once. This chain connects TRBV19 to TRBJ2-7, with a tentative D call TRBD2 (6 bases). Trimming removed 0 bases at V and 3 bases at J, with 12 bases between. Germline CDR1 reads LNHDA; CDR2 reads SQIVND (reference sequence). The CDR3 is 15 amino acids. The DNA of the CDR3 is TGTGCCAGTAGTATAGATCCGAGTAGCGGCTACGAGCAGTACTTC. Amino acid sequence: CASSIDPSSGYEQYF.

The chain links TRBV6-5 to TRBJ1-2; D might be TRBD1 (5 bases). Germline CDR1 MNHEY, CDR2 SVGAGI. CDR3 length: 15 residues. V shed 4 bases and J shed 4 bases, with 16 bases lying between them. In nucleotides, the CDR3 is TGTGCCAGCAGTTTCCAGGGTGGCGCTACCTATGGCTACACCTTC. This gives the protein CASSFQGGATYGYTF.

The J gene is TRBJ1-4, the V gene TRBV18, with D maybe TRBD1 (5 bases). Trimming took 2 bases from V and 10 from J, leaving 11 bases between them. The CDR3 consists of 13 residues. Germline lookup yields CDR1 KGHSH and CDR2 LQKENI. The DNA of the CDR3 is TGTGCCAGCTCACCAACACAGGATGGAAAACTGTTTTTT. Amino acids: CASSPTQDGKLFF.

V and J are TRBV7-2 and TRBJ1-1; D is uncertain. Germline V lookup: CDR1 SGHTA, CDR2 FQGNSA. CDR3 length: 15 amino acids. V was trimmed by 5 bases and J by 0 bases, leaving 13 bases between them. Written as DNA, the CDR3 is TGTGCCAGCAGCCCGTCTGGCACAATGAACACTGAAGCTTTCTTT. It encodes CASSPSGTMNTEAFF.

The CDR3 region is CASSFVTDTQYF. The CDR3 region has the DNA TGTGCCAGCAGCTTCGTCACAGATACGCAGTATTTT. This chain joins TRBV7-2 and TRBJ2-3; no definite D call. CDR1 is SGHTA and CDR2 is FQGNSA in the germline V gene. V lost 3 bases and J lost 2, with 3 bases in between. This CDR3 spans 12 amino acids.

The rearrangement links TRBV6-5 to TRBJ2-3; maybe TRBD2 (6 bases). Germline assignment: CDR1 MNHEY and CDR2 SVGAGI. This CDR3 has 13 amino acids. Trimming shortened V by 6 bases and J by 3 bases, and 10 bases separated the two germline ends. The CDR3 loop reads CASRRDQTDTQYF. CDR3 sequence (DNA): TGTGCCAGCAGGCGGGACCAGACAGATACGCAGTATTTT.

V usage is TRBV28 and J usage is TRBJ1-1; D is possibly TRBD1 (6 bases). The germline CDR1 and CDR2 sequences are MDHEN and SYDVKM. The CDR3 runs to 15 residues. The germline V and J ends were trimmed by 2 bases and 6 bases, with 16 bases remaining between them. The CDR3 sequence is CASSLGGSGGPEAFF. The DNA for the CDR3 is TGTGCCAGCAGTTTAGGCGGCAGCGGGGGCCCTGAAGCTTTCTTT.

The CDR3, as DNA: TGCGCCAGCAGCTTGGGGGGTGGACAGGGTGAAGGCTACACCTTC. It codes for CASSLGGGQGEGYTF. The chain has TRBV5-1 and TRBJ1-2; 8 bases match TRBD1. The J segment lost 8 bases and the V segment lost 0 bases, leaving 9 bases of the junction unmatched. Germline V gene lookup returns CDR1 SGHRS and CDR2 YFSETQ. This CDR3 has 15 amino acids. Full variable domain (outside the CDR3, taken from reference TRBV5-1 and TRBJ1-2): KAGVTQTPRYLIKTRGQQVTLSCSPISGHRSVSWYQQTPGQGLQFLFEYFSETQRNKGNFPGRFSGRQFSNSRSEMNVSTLELGDSALYLCASSLGGGQGEGYTFGSGTRLTVV.

The gene calls are TRBV7-2 and TRBJ2-3, with D possibly being TRBD1 (6 bases). Trimming shortened V by 5 bases and J by 3 bases, and 15 bases separated the two germline ends. The CDR3 totals 15 residues. Germline-derived CDR1 and CDR2 are SGHTA and FQGNSA. CDR3 DNA sequence: TGTGCCAGCAGCAGCGGAGGCAGGGGAACAGATACGCAGTATTTT. It codes for CASSSGGRGTDTQYF.